This TCR beta chain was sequenced in a study of blood T cell repertoires in COVID-19. Study summary: PBMCs, B-cell-depleted T cells, or T cells were the source of the cDNA or gDNA that made up the material.

In the original processing: Cell counts per sample came from amplifying reference gene primers. This table comes from immunoSEQ multiplex PCR, and its TCRdb copy is limited to in-frame clones, with some not included. V and J calls and clone size follow that table, whereas D and trimming were derived from the DNA. The sample contains a few hundred thousand clones, around 80% of which appear only once. The CDR3 has 14 residues. Germline V lookup: CDR1 MNHEY, CDR2 SVGEGT. V was cut by 5 bases and J by 6 bases, with 17 bases left in between. V and J are TRBV6-2 or TRBV6-3 and TRBJ2-7; possibly TRBD2 for D (6 bases). Sequences were obtained from PBMCs or T cells enriched from blood (not recorded which). The sequence was obtained from a man aged 30-40 years with acute COVID-19. The CDR3 DNA is TGTGCCAGCAGTGATACGAGGGAGACTAGCGAGCAGTACGTC. Residues: CASSDTRETSEQYV.